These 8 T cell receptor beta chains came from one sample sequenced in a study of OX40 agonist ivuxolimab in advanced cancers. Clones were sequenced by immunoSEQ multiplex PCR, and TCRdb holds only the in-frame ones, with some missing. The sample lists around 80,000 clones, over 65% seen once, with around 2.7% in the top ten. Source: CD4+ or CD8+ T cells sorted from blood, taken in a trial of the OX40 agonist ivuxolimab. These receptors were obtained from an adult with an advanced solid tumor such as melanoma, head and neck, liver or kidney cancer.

CDR3 amino acids: CASRTQGGRDTEAFF. The CDR3 nucleotides read TGTGCCAGCAGAACTCAGGGGGGAAGGGACACTGAAGCTTTCTTT. V usage is TRBV7-3 and J usage is TRBJ1-1, with 7 bases aligning to TRBD1. Germline CDR1 is SGHTA and CDR2 is FQGTGA. CDR3 length: 15 residues. With 6 bases clipped from V and 3 bases from J, the junction kept 10 bases outside the gene matches.

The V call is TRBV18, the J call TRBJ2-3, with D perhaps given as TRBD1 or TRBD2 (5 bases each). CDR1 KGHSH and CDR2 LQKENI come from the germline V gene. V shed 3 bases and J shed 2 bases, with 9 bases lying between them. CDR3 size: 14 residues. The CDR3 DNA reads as TGTGCCAGCTCACCGGGGGTTTTCACAGATACGCAGTATTTT. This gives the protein CASSPGVFTDTQYF. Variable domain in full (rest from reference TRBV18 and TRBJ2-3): NAGVMQNPRHLVRRRGQEARLRCSPMKGHSHVYWYRQLPEEGLKFMVYLQKENIIDESGMPKERFSAEFPKEGPSILRIQQVVRGDSAAYFCASSPGVFTDTQYFGPGTRLTVL.

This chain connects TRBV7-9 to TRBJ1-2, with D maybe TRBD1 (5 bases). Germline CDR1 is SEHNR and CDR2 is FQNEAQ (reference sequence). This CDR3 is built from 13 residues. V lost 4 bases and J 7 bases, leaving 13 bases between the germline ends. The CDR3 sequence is CASSWGLWPGYTF. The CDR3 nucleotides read TGTGCCAGCAGCTGGGGACTTTGGCCTGGCTACACCTTC.

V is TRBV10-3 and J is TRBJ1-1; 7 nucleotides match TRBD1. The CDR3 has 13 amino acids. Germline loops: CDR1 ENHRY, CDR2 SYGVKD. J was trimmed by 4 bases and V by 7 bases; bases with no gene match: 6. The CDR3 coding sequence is TGTGCCATCACCGACAGGGACGCCACTGAAGCTTTCTTT. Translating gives CAITDRDATEAFF.

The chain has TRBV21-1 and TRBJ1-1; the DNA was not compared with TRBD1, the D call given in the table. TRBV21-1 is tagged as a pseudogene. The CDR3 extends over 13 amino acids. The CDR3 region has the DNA TGTGCCAGCAGTGGACAGGGTAACACTGAAGCTTTCTTT. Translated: CASSGQGNTEAFF.

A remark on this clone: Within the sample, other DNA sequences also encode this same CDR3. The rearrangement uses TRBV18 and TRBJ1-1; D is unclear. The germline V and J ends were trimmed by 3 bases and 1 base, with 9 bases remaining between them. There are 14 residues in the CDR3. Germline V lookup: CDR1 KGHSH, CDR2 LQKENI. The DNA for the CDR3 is TGTGCCAGCTCACCTCAGGAGGGGAACACTGAAGCTTTCTTT. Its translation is CASSPQEGNTEAFF.

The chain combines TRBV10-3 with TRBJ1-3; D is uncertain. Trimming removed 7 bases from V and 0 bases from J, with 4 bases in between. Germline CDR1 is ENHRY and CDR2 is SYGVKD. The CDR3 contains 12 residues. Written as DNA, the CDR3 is TGTGCCATCAAAGACTCTGGAAACACCATATATTTT. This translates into CAIKDSGNTIYF.

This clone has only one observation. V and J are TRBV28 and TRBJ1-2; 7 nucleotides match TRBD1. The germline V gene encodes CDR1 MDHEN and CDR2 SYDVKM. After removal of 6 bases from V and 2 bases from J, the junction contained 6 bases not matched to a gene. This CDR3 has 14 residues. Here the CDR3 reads CASRQTGWNYGYTF. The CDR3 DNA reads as TGTGCCAGCAGGCAGACAGGGTGGAACTATGGCTACACCTTC.